This T cell receptor beta chain was documented in a study of control samples from healthy donors and cancer patients. Only in-frame clones appear in the TCRdb table, and some are missing; sequencing was by immunoSEQ multiplex PCR. The table shows around 140,000 clones, with 85% to 95% occurring only once. The receptor's source is a man in his forties in good health. The sample consisted of blood.

The CDR3 here is CATSRFVLGQGASNQPQHF. The CDR3 DNA follows: TGTGCCACCAGCCGGTTCGTTCTGGGACAGGGGGCGAGCAATCAGCCCCAGCATTTT. The chain links TRBV15 to TRBJ1-5; 12 nucleotides align to TRBD1. This CDR3 is built from 19 residues. Trimming took 5 bases from V and 1 from J; bases not matched to a gene: 12. Germline lookup yields CDR1 LNHNV and CDR2 YYDKDF (reference sequence). The complete variable domain, with remaining parts taken from reference TRBV15 and TRBJ1-5, reads DAMVIQNPRYQVTQFGKPVTLSCSQTLNHNVMYWYQQKSSQAPKLLFHYYDKDFNNEADTPDNFQSRRPNTSFCFLDIRSPGLGDTAMYLCATSRFVLGQGASNQPQHFGDGTRLSIL.